The 16 T cell receptor beta chains presented below share a single source sample, sequenced in a study of post-analysis software for immune sequencing data. These receptors lack a known antigen. Unique molecular identifiers featured in each of the TCR beta cDNA libraries. TCRdb independently ran MiXCR on the PCR reads; one entry per CDR3 protein. The sample lists 750,000 to 950,000 distinct CDR3 sequences; more than 45% were seen once. Study-wide findings and caveats: Comparison of patients with controls showed four or five TRBV segments more frequent in patients, TRBV5-6, TRBV5-1 and TRBV20-1 among them.

The sequenced sample consisted of blood. The receptor source for this set is a girl aged 5 to 17 with multiple sclerosis.

This clonotype was found many times. The chain employs TRBV20-1 and TRBJ2-7; TRBD2 matches 11 bases. The CDR3 sequence is 16 residues long. Germline lookup yields CDR1 DFQATT and CDR2 SNEGSKA (reference sequence). The CDR3 region has the DNA TGCAGCGCTGAAGGGGCTAGCGGGAGGCCCACCTACGAGCAGTACTTC. Translation: CSAEGASGRPTYEQYF.

This clonotype was found a few times. V and J are TRBV29-1 and TRBJ2-7, with TRBD2 identical over 7 bases. Per germline, CDR1 SQVTM and CDR2 ANQGSEA. The CDR3 consists of 13 residues. Trimming took 3 bases from V and 2 from J; bases not matched to a gene: 4. Here the CDR3 reads CSVDGGSTYEQYF. The CDR3, as DNA: TGCAGCGTTGACGGGGGGTCCACCTACGAGCAGTACTTC.

The chain employs TRBV11-2 and TRBJ2-5; a possible D gene is TRBD2 (5 bases). CDR1 and CDR2 from the germline V gene are SGHAT and FQNNGV. The length of the CDR3 is 14 residues. Trimming pared 4 bases from V and 1 base from J, leaving 10 bases between. CDR3 coding DNA: TGTGCCAGCAGCTCTAGCCCCGCCCAAGAGACCCAGTACTTC. Its protein is CASSSSPAQETQYF. The full variable domain, its missing parts supplied by reference TRBV11-2 and TRBJ2-5, is EAGVAQSPRYKIIEKRQSVAFWCNPISGHATLYWYQQILGQGPKLLIQFQNNGVVDDSQLPKDRFSAERLKGVDSTLKIQPAKLEDSAVYLCASSSSPAQETQYFGPGTRLLVL.

This clonotype was seen a few times. The DNA of the CDR3 is TGCAGTGCCCACGACAGGGCGGCCAAGAAGACCCAGTACTTC. Protein sequence: CSAHDRAAKKTQYF. This chain links TRBV20-1 with TRBJ2-5, with TRBD1 matching over 7 bases. The CDR3 contains 14 residues. Per germline, CDR1 DFQATT and CDR2 SNEGSKA (reference sequence). After removal of 6 bases from V and 6 bases from J, the junction contained 13 bases not matched to a gene.

This sequence joins TRBV29-1 and TRBJ2-5; D is unresolved. Germline values: CDR1 SQVTM, CDR2 ANQGSEA. V was cut by 7 bases and J by 4 bases, with 16 bases left in between. CDR3 length equals 13 residues. CDR3 protein: CSAAHGFRETQYF. For the CDR3, the DNA is TGCAGCGCGGCACACGGGTTTAGAGAGACCCAGTACTTC.

V is TRBV11-1 and J is TRBJ1-2; D is uncertain. Germline V gene lookup returns CDR1 SGHAT and CDR2 FQDESV (reference sequence). V was clipped by 4 bases and J by 7 bases, with 13 bases between them. This CDR3 has 13 residues. DNA of the CDR3: TGTGCCAGCAGCTCTGCAACAGTAACTGGCTACACCTTC. Protein product: CASSSATVTGYTF.

This chain uses TRBV7-9 with TRBJ2-1; D unresolved. The V end lost 3 bases, the J end lost 0 bases, and 9 bases lay between the germline ends. Germline V CDR1 and CDR2: SEHNR, FQNEAQ (reference sequence). CDR3 size: 15 residues. The CDR3 DNA reads as TGTGCCAGCAGCTTCTCTACGGGCTCCTACAATGAGCAGTTCTTC. Translated: CASSFSTGSYNEQFF. The variable domain in full, completed from reference TRBV7-9 and TRBJ2-1, reads DTGVSQNPRHKITKRGQNVTFRCDPISEHNRLYWYRQTLGQGPEFLTYFQNEAQLEKSRLLSDRFSAERPKGSFSTLEIQRTEQGDSAMYLCASSFSTGSYNEQFFGPGTRLTVL.

The chain is built from TRBV7-2 and TRBJ2-7; tentative D call: TRBD2 (6 bases). Germline CDR1 is SGHTA and CDR2 is FQGNSA. The length of the CDR3 is 15 residues. Deletions cut 3 bases from V and 3 bases from J, with 15 bases between. CDR3 loop: CASSLEHVGGYEQYF. In nucleotides, the CDR3 is TGTGCCAGCAGCTTGGAACACGTGGGGGGCTACGAGCAGTACTTC. The complete variable domain, with remaining parts taken from reference TRBV7-2 and TRBJ2-7, reads GAGVSQSPSNKVTEKGKDVELRCDPISGHTALYWYRQSLGQGLEFLIYFQGNSAPDKSGLPSDRFSAERTGGSVSTLTIQRTQQEDSAVYLCASSLEHVGGYEQYFGPGTRLTVT.

The chain is built from TRBV4-1 and TRBJ1-2; TRBD1 aligns across 7 bases. V was pared by 3 bases and J by 4 bases, with 8 bases of the junction left unmatched. This CDR3 has 15 amino acids. Germline CDR1 and CDR2: MGHRA and YSYEKL. Here the CDR3 DNA reads TGCGCCAGCAGCCAGGAGGGACAGACCTTCTATGGCTACACCTTC. This translates into CASSQEGQTFYGYTF.

This clonotype has only a few counts. This chain connects TRBV24-1 to TRBJ2-1; D unresolved. V lost 5 bases and J 3 bases, leaving 4 bases between the germline ends. This CDR3 has 12 residues. CDR1 and CDR2 (germline): KGHDR, SFDVKD. The CDR3 loop reads CATSVGYNEQFF. DNA of the CDR3: TGTGCCACCAGTGTGGGCTACAATGAGCAGTTCTTC.

The J gene is TRBJ2-3, the V gene TRBV7-2; 9 bases align to TRBD1. This CDR3 comprises 16 residues. CDR1 is SGHTA, CDR2 FQGNSA, per germline. V dropped 2 bases and J dropped 2; count of bases not matched to a gene: 5. CDR3 nucleotide sequence: TGTGCCAGCAGCTTACCGGGACAGGGAGACACAGATACGCAGTATTTT. This translates into CASSLPGQGDTDTQYF.

This chain uses TRBV20-1 with TRBJ2-3; D remains unclear. V dropped 3 bases and J dropped 2 bases, with 9 bases sitting between them. The germline V gene has CDR1 DFQATT and CDR2 SNEGSKA (reference sequence). The CDR3 runs to 13 residues. Here the CDR3 reads CSARWQSTDTQYF. The CDR3 DNA follows: TGCAGTGCTAGGTGGCAGTCCACAGATACGCAGTATTTT.

CDR3 in DNA: TGTGCCAGCAGCATCACAGGGACCGAGCAGTACTTC. It encodes CASSITGTEQYF. The chain recombines TRBV6-2 or TRBV6-3 with TRBJ2-5, with D tentatively TRBD1 (6 bases). The DNA end is more similar to TRBJ2-7, so the J call may be wrong. CDR1 and CDR2 (germline): MNHEY, SVGEGT. This CDR3 is built from 12 residues.

The chain recombines TRBV21-1 with TRBJ1-2. TRBV21-1 is tagged as a pseudogene. The CDR3 loop spans 13 amino acids. This CDR3 is CASLHLSNYGYTF. The CDR3 DNA is TGTGCCAGCCTACACTTATCTAACTATGGCTACACCTTC.

The chain couples TRBV6-2 or TRBV6-3 to TRBJ2-1; 12 bases agree with TRBD2. V lost 6 bases to trimming and J lost 5 bases; unmatched junction nucleotides: 5. The CDR3 covers 15 residues. Germline assignment: CDR1 MNHEY and CDR2 SVGEGT. CDR3 region: CASRRLAGVNNEQFF. In nucleotides, the CDR3 is TGTGCCAGCAGAAGACTAGCGGGAGTCAACAATGAGCAGTTCTTC.

V gene TRBV5-1 combines with J gene TRBJ1-1; TRBD1 matches 9 bases. The CDR3 is made up of 18 amino acids. Germline V gene sequence: CDR1 SGHRS, CDR2 YFSETQ. V was clipped by 0 bases and J by 2 bases; unmatched bases: 11. The CDR3 coding sequence is TGCGCCAGCAGCTTGGCCCTTTGGACAGGGGAACCAAACACTGAAGCTTTCTTT. Encoded protein: CASSLALWTGEPNTEAFF.